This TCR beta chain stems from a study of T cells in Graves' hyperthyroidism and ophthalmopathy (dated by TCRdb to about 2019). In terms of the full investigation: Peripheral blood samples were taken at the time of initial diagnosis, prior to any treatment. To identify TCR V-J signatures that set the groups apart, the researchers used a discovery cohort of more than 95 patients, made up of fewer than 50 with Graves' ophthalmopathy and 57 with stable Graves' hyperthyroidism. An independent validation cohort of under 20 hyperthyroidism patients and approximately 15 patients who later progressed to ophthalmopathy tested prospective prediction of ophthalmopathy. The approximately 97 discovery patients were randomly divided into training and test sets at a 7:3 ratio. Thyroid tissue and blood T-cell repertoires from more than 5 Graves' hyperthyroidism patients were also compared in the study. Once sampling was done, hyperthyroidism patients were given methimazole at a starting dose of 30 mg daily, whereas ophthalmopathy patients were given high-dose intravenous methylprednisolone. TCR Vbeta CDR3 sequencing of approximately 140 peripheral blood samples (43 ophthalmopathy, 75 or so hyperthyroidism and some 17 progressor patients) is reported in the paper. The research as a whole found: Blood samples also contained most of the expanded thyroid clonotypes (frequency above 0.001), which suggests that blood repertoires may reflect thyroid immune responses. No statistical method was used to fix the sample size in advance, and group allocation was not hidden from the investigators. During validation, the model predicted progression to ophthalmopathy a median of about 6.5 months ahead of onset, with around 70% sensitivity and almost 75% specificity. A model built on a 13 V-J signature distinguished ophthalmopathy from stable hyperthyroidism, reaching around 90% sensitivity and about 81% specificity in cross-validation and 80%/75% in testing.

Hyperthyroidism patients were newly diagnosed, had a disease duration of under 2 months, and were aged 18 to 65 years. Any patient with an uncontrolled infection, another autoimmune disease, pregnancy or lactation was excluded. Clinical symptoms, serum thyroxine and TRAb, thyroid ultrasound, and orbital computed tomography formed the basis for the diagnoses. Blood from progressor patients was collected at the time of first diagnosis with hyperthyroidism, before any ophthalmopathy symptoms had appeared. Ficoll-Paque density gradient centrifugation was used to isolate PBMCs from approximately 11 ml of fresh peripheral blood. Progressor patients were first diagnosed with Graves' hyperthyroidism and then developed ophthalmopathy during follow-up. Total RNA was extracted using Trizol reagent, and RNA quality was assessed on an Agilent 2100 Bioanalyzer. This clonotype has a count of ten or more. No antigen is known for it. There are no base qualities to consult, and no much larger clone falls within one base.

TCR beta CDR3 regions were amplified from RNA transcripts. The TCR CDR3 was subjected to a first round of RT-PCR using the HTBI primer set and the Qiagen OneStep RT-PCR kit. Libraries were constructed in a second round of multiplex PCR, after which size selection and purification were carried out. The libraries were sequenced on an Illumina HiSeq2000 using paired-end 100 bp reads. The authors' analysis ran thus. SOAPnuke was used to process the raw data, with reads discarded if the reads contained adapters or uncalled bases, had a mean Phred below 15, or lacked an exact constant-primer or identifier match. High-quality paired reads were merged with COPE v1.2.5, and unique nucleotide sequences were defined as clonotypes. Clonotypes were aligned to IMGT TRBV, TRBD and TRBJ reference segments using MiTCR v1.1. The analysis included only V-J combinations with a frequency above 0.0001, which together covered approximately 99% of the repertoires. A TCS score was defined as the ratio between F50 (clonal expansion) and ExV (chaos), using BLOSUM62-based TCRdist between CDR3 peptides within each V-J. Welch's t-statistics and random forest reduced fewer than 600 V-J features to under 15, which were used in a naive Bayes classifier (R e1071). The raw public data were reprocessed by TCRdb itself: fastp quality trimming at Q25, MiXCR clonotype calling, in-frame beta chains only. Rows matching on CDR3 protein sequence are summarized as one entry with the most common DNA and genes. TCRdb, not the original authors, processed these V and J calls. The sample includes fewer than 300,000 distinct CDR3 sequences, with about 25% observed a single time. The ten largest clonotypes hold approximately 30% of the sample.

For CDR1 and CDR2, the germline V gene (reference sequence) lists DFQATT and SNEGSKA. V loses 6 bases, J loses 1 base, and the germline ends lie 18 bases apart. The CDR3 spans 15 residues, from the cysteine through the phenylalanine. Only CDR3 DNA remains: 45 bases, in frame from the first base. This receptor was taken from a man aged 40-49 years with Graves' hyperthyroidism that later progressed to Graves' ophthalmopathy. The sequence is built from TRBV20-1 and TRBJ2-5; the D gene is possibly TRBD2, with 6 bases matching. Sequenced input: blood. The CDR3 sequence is CSAPPRRGSQETQYF. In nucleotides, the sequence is TGCAGTGCACCTCCTCGGCGGGGCAGCCAAGAGACCCAGTACTTC.